This TCR beta chain originates from a study of beta chain features in type 1 diabetes (dated by TCRdb to the late 2010s). Background for the entire study: Mean age, gender distribution, total cell number and subset yield were not different between patients and healthy donors. Regulatory and stem cell-like memory subsets were obtained from only 8 patients and roughly 8 healthy donors, while naive and central memory subsets were obtained from all 30 or so donors. In the study, recently diagnosed type 1 diabetes patients and matched healthy donors were compared on the TCRB repertoires of their sorted circulating CD4+ T cell subsets. Across all samples, 107,917,701 sorted cells were examined, and cell number per subset correlated strongly with RNA yield. Broad study findings and their caveats: At VDJ recombination sites, patients with type 1 diabetes made fewer insertions and deleted more nucleotides, a pattern implying thymic rearrangement abnormalities. Type 1 diabetes patients showed a moderate but significant shortening of TCRB CDR3 length in all four CD4+ subsets. Shorter templates might be favored by PCR, yet because patient and control samples were amplified and corrected together, any such skew would affect both groups equally. Because cDNA was sequenced instead of genomic DNA, activated cells with high expression could be over-represented, although the groups did not differ in activation or CD3 levels. Naive, central memory and regulatory TCRB repertoires appeared to be more alike among patients than among healthy donors. Because the HLA sub-analyses included only small numbers of individuals, any influence of HLA type on TCRB rearrangement was left unresolved.

Reading the germline V gene gives CDR1 MNHEY and CDR2 SVGAGI. Deletion took 4 bases off V and 6 bases off J, with a span of 7 bases between the germline ends. Including cysteine and phenylalanine, the CDR3 has 11 amino acids. This entry keeps only the CDR3 DNA: 33 bases, framed from base 1. The entire amount of isolated RNA was reverse transcribed using the High Capacity cDNA Reverse Transcription Kit, so the sequenced TCRB transcripts were expressed ones. Deep immunoSEQ sequencing was performed on naive, central memory and regulatory T cell samples, with an average of roughly 3.6 million total reads per sample. After sorted cells were lysed in RLT buffer, RNA was extracted with DNase-treated RNeasy Micro or Mini kits, with the choice depending on cell number. To prevent cross-contamination, every cell subset was processed on its own, while patient and healthy donor samples were processed together. The immunoSEQ multiplex PCR was used to amplify TCRB sequences from cDNA, generating 87-bp fragments that spanned the CDR3 region. The amplicons were sequenced using the Illumina HiSeq platform. As for how the authors treated the data: Synthetic template baselines were used to correct PCR bias computationally, reads within Hamming distance 2 were collapsed, and singletons that could not be merged were discarded. Reads were aligned against IMGT so that V, D and J genes, CDR3 length and insertions or deletions at six rearrangement sites could be assigned. Within each subset, clonotype counts were normalized to the number of sorted cells before true diversity and Gini coefficients were calculated with the tcR R package. The overlap coefficient, calculated on TCRB nucleotide sequences, was used to measure repertoire sharing. Out-of-frame TCRB sequences from naive cells were analyzed as a proxy for the pre-selection repertoire. TCRdb retrieved this table from immuneACCESS and kept in-frame rearrangements only. Not all clones are present; in checked studies, unresolved V genes account for under half, and no reason is known for the remainder. For V, J and clone size, that table is used; D and trimming come from the DNA. The table for this sample lists fewer than 250,000 clones; 12% to 15% of them were counted only once. The ten biggest clones cover roughly 0.024% of the sample.

A single peripheral blood draw of approximately 120 mL on average was collected from each donor into heparinised tubes. Using a panel that included CD45RO, CCR7, CD25, CD127, CD95 and CD27, naive, central memory, regulatory and stem cell-like memory CD4+ T cells were sorted on a BD FACSAria II. Purity was above 95% for every sorted population. PBMCs were isolated right away by Lymphoprep density gradient centrifugation and were stained directly, without culture. Samples were stained and sorted in pairs, with one healthy donor and one patient per experiment, so that batch effects were minimized. This clone was counted a few times. Its antigen is still unknown. It has no much larger one-base neighbor in the sample; base qualities were not kept.

This sequence was found in a woman aged 40-49 years in good health. This sequence uses TRBV6-5 and TRBJ2-7, with the identity of the D gene unclear. Sequenced material: naive CD4+ T cells from blood. This specimen's cell subset or site label, interpreted: true naive CD4+ T cells. The CDR3 has the sequence CASSSPREQYF. The DNA is as follows: TGTGCCAGCAGTTCCCCGCGCGAGCAGTACTTC.